This TCR beta chain was captured in a study of patients and donors after allogeneic stem cell transplantation (dated by TCRdb to about 2020). This clonotype was observed a single time. The antigen it recognizes is unknown. The input lacks base qualities; no much larger clone sits a single base away. One read alone provides weak support. Libraries were made using RT-PCR. Sequencing was carried out with a NextSeq 550. Clones were called with MiXCR by TCRdb after fastp trimmed the public reads at Q25, and only in-frame beta chains were retained. All rows with the same CDR3 protein become a single entry with the most common DNA and genes. The table for this sample lists approximately 170,000 distinct CDR3 sequences; 24% of them were counted only once. Clones ranked in the top ten supply roughly a quarter of the sample. V is pared back by 4 bases and J by 7 bases, with 9 bases lying between the germline termini. There are 11 amino acids in the CDR3, from cysteine to phenylalanine inclusive. The read is trimmed to its CDR3 DNA, 33 bases read in frame from base 1. CDR1 and CDR2 (SGHRS, YFSETQ) derive from the germline V gene.

The receptor's source is a human donor who was either an allogeneic HSCT recipient or a stem cell or donor lymphocyte infusion donor (not recorded which). It is not recorded whose cells these are; they may come from a transplant donor. The sequence links TRBV5-1 to TRBJ2-7, with the D gene not clear enough to name. The sample consisted of blood, either unsorted or a sorted T cell fraction (not recorded which). The DNA reads TGCGCCAGCAGCGAGCAGCGAGAGCAGTACTTC. Its protein product is CASSEQREQYF.